The 27 T cell receptor beta chains below were found in one sample sequenced in a study of blood T cell repertoires in COVID-19. Clones were sequenced by immunoSEQ multiplex PCR, and TCRdb holds only the in-frame ones, with some missing. The sample yields 65,000 to 95,000 clones, 60% to 85% seen once. The sample taken for sequencing was peripheral blood. These receptors were collected from a human donor in a cohort sampled during active COVID-19.

V is TRBV6-5 and J is TRBJ1-4, with D perhaps TRBD1 (5 bases). The V gene lost 0 bases and the J gene lost 3 bases, with 11 bases spanning the gap. From germline, CDR1 is MNHEY and CDR2 SVGAGI. This CDR3 comprises 16 residues. Here the CDR3 reads CASSYSRGRANEKLFF. The CDR3 bases are TGTGCCAGCAGTTACTCTAGGGGCAGAGCTAATGAAAAACTGTTTTTT.

The chain carries TRBV28 and TRBJ2-7; TRBD1 aligns across 7 bases. V was clipped by 4 bases and J by 1 base; unmatched bases: 7. This CDR3 region has 15 residues. Germline V gives CDR1 MDHEN, CDR2 SYDVKM. The CDR3 sequence is CASSSGQPSSYEQYF. CDR3 nucleotide sequence: TGTGCCAGCAGTTCGGGACAGCCCAGTTCCTACGAGCAGTACTTC.

The J gene is TRBJ2-5, the V gene TRBV7-3; 14 nucleotides line up with TRBD2. From germline, CDR1 is SGHTA and CDR2 FQGTGA. J gave up 4 bases and V 5 bases, and 3 bases lay outside the gene matches. This CDR3 has 15 amino acids. In nucleotides, the CDR3 is TGTGCCAGCAGCCAGGGGACTAGCGGGGGAGAGACCCAGTACTTC. Amino acids: CASSQGTSGGETQYF.

The chain carries TRBV7-8 and TRBJ2-7; 11 positions agree with TRBD2. This CDR3 region has 14 residues. V lost 5 bases to trimming and J lost 3 bases; unmatched junction nucleotides: 3. Germline loops: CDR1 SGHVS, CDR2 FQNEAQ. The CDR3 bases are TGTGCCAGCAGCCCGACTAGCGGGGTCTACGAGCAGTACTTC. The encoded protein is CASSPTSGVYEQYF.

J is TRBJ2-7 and V is TRBV28; TRBD1 matches 7 bases. CDR1 and CDR2 (germline): MDHEN, SYDVKM. The V segment lost 7 bases and the J segment 5 bases; nucleotides outside the gene matches: 2. The CDR3 runs 11 residues. CDR3 amino acids: CASIDRDEQYF. The CDR3 region has the DNA TGTGCCAGCATCGACAGGGACGAGCAGTACTTC.

The genes are TRBV4-2 and TRBJ2-4; D possibly corresponds to TRBD1 (5 bases). Trimming removed 1 base from V and 5 bases from J, with 9 bases in between. The germline V gene encodes CDR1 LGHNA and CDR2 YNFKEQ. The CDR3 sequence is 14 residues long. For the CDR3, the DNA is TGTGCCAGCAGCCAAGTGGGGCCCCAAAACATTCAGTACTTC. Translated: CASSQVGPQNIQYF.

The count of this clone is one. The chain combines TRBV2 with TRBJ2-7; D uncertain. The V end was cut by 6 bases, the J end by 6 bases, with 6 bases between. The CDR3 runs to 10 residues. CDR1 and CDR2 from the germline V gene are SNHLY and FYNNEI. The CDR3 DNA follows: TGTGCCAGCAGGGCCCTCGAGCAGTACTTC. Amino acid sequence: CASRALEQYF.

The chain recombines TRBV5-1 with TRBJ2-5, with TRBD1 identical over 7 bases. The germline V gene encodes CDR1 SGHRS and CDR2 YFSETQ. The CDR3 has 14 amino acids. V lost 4 bases and J lost 5; bases outside the gene matches: 8. The CDR3 nucleotides are TGCGCCAGCAGCCACGACAGGGCCGGGGAGACCCAGTACTTC. Encoded protein: CASSHDRAGETQYF. Supplemented by reference TRBV5-1 and TRBJ2-5, the full variable domain reads KAGVTQTPRYLIKTRGQQVTLSCSPISGHRSVSWYQQTPGQGLQFLFEYFSETQRNKGNFPGRFSGRQFSNSRSEMNVSTLELGDSALYLCASSHDRAGETQYFGPGTRLLVL.

The chain recombines TRBV19 with TRBJ2-1; tentative D call: TRBD1 (8 bases). The V gene lost 4 bases and the J gene lost 5 bases, with 24 bases spanning the gap. In germline, CDR1 is LNHDA, CDR2 SQIVND (reference sequence). The length of the CDR3 is 18 residues. The CDR3 DNA sequence: TGTGCCAGTAGTAAGCGGGGCGTAGGGACAGGAGGAAACAATGAGCAGTTCTTC. Protein sequence: CASSKRGVGTGGNNEQFF.

The rearrangement uses TRBV5-4 and TRBJ1-3, with D unresolved. Trimming stripped 2 bases from V and 2 bases from J, with 11 bases between. CDR1 is SGHNT, CDR2 YYREEE, per germline (reference sequence). This CDR3 region has 15 residues. This CDR3 reads CASSLRGVPGNTIYF. The CDR3 DNA reads TGTGCCAGCAGCTTACGGGGAGTCCCTGGAAACACCATATATTTT.

V is TRBV18 and J is TRBJ1-2; D call uncertain. The CDR3 sequence is 14 residues long. CDR1 and CDR2 (germline): KGHSH, LQKENI. Trimming removed 6 bases at V and 4 bases at J, with 15 bases between. The CDR3 region is CASSTGEEGYGYTF. The CDR3 nucleotides read TGTGCCAGCTCGACCGGGGAGGAGGGCTATGGCTACACCTTC.

The chain joins TRBV7-2 to TRBJ1-1; the D gene is possibly TRBD1 (5 bases). Germline-derived CDR1 and CDR2 are SGHTA and FQGNSA. CDR3 length: 13 residues. With 3 bases removed from V and 4 bases from J, the gap between germline ends came to 9 bases. This CDR3 reads CASSFDSFTEAFF. In nucleotides, the CDR3 is TGTGCCAGCAGCTTTGACAGCTTCACTGAAGCTTTCTTT.

This clone has a handful of counts. This chain links TRBV7-1 with TRBJ2-1; 9 nucleotides match TRBD1. TRBV7-1 is an ORF; its function is uncertain. V lost 2 bases and J lost 4; bases outside the gene matches: 30. The CDR3 runs 24 residues. The CDR3 protein is CASSSPGQGGLRDSRILLYNEQFF. DNA of the CDR3: TGTGCCAGCAGCTCACCGGGACAGGGAGGGCTCCGGGACTCCCGGATCCTGCTTTACAATGAGCAGTTCTTC.

The chain employs TRBV11-3 and TRBJ2-1; 11 bases align to TRBD2. Germline trimming cut 5 bases from V and 6 bases from J; bases unmatched to any gene: 6. This CDR3 is built from 15 residues. Germline V gene lookup returns CDR1 SGHNT and CDR2 YENEEA. CDR3 loop: CASSITGTSGNEQFF. CDR3 bases: TGTGCCAGCAGCATTACCGGGACTAGCGGCAATGAGCAGTTCTTC.

The chain combines TRBV19 with TRBJ1-2; D call uncertain. The CDR3 runs to 11 residues. V was shortened by 10 bases and J by 6 bases, with 12 bases between the two germline ends. Germline V gene sequence: CDR1 LNHDA, CDR2 SQIVND (reference sequence). The CDR3 spells CATAFLHGYTF. CDR3 in DNA: TGTGCCACTGCGTTTCTTCATGGCTACACCTTC.

This clone has only a few counts. The V call is TRBV6-5, the J call TRBJ2-2; 7 bases align to TRBD2. The CDR3 totals 15 residues. The V and J ends lost 4 bases and 0 bases, in that order; junction bases with no gene match: 2. Germline V gene sequence: CDR1 MNHEY, CDR2 SVGAGI. CDR3 protein: CASSWEGPNTGELFF. Here the CDR3 DNA reads TGTGCCAGCAGTTGGGAGGGACCGAACACCGGGGAGCTGTTTTTT.

This sequence joins TRBV5-1 and TRBJ2-3; 14 nucleotides align to TRBD2. The CDR3 contains 19 residues. Germline values: CDR1 SGHRS, CDR2 YFSETQ. The ends lost 0 bases at V and 3 bases at J; junction bases unmatched: 9. The CDR3 spells CASSLATSGRALGTDTQYF. For the CDR3, the DNA is TGCGCCAGCAGCTTGGCGACTAGCGGGAGGGCCCTAGGGACAGATACGCAGTATTTT.

J is TRBJ2-1 and V is TRBV24-1; TRBD2 aligns across 15 bases. Germline V CDR1 and CDR2: KGHDR, SFDVKD. V lost 4 bases to trimming and J lost 10 bases; unmatched junction nucleotides: 7. There are 16 residues in the CDR3. The CDR3, as DNA: TGTGCCACCAGTGACCGGACTAGCGGGAGGGCCCGGGAGCAGTTCTTC. Residues: CATSDRTSGRAREQFF.

The J gene is TRBJ1-6, the V gene TRBV19; TRBD1 is a possible D gene (5 bases). The CDR3 has 14 residues. V was shortened by 3 bases and J by 9 bases, with 12 bases between the two germline ends. CDR1 is LNHDA, CDR2 SQIVND, per germline (reference sequence). DNA for the CDR3: TGTGCCAGTAGTATGGGGACTGATTTTTCACCCCTCCACTTT. Its translation is CASSMGTDFSPLHF.

This clone appeared a few times. The chain combines TRBV6-5 with TRBJ1-3; 8 bases align to TRBD1. Unmatched junction bases numbered 4, after V lost 8 bases and J lost 7 bases. Germline V gene data show CDR1 as MNHEY and CDR2 as SVGAGI. CDR3 size: 12 residues. The CDR3: CASWQGANTIYF. CDR3 in DNA: TGTGCCAGCTGGCAGGGGGCGAACACCATATATTTT.

This chain links TRBV12-5 with TRBJ2-3; D is perhaps TRBD2 (7 bases). The CDR3 covers 17 residues. V was trimmed by 2 bases and J by 1 base, leaving 16 bases between them. Per the germline V gene, CDR1 is LGHNT and CDR2 is FRNRAP. Here the CDR3 reads CASGLRGGYSGTDTQYF. The CDR3, as DNA: TGTGCTAGTGGTTTGAGGGGGGGATATAGCGGCACAGATACGCAGTATTTT.

The chain carries TRBV7-2 and TRBJ2-5, with a tentative D call TRBD2 (5 bases). In germline, CDR1 is SGHTA, CDR2 FQGNSA. The length of the CDR3 is 14 residues. Trimming took 4 bases from V and 4 from J, leaving 13 bases between them. The CDR3 spells CASSYTRARETQYF. CDR3 DNA: TGTGCCAGCAGCTACACTAGAGCCCGAGAGACCCAGTACTTC.

The chain recombines TRBV7-2 with TRBJ1-2; TRBD1 agrees at 11 bases. The CDR3 spans 14 residues. The V gene's germline CDR1 is SGHTA and CDR2 FQGNSA. Unmatched junction bases numbered 5, after V lost 5 bases and J lost 6 bases. The CDR3 reads CASSDRDRGDGYTF. The CDR3 DNA is TGTGCCAGCAGCGACCGGGACAGGGGGGATGGCTACACCTTC.

This clone is a singleton in its sample. V and J are TRBV5-4 and TRBJ2-5; TRBD2 is a possible D gene (5 bases). In germline, CDR1 is SGHNT, CDR2 YYREEE (reference sequence). Trimming removed 0 bases at V and 4 bases at J, with 10 bases between. The CDR3 covers 14 residues. The CDR3 spells CASSLGVEGETQYF. CDR3 nucleotides: TGTGCCAGCAGCTTGGGAGTTGAGGGAGAGACCCAGTACTTC.

The CDR3 loop is CASTESETQYF. The CDR3 bases are TGTGCCAGCACGGAGTCGGAGACCCAGTACTTC. V and J are TRBV6-6 and TRBJ2-5; D gene uncertain. V lost 7 bases and J 5 bases, leaving 8 bases between the germline ends. The CDR3 covers 11 residues. Looked up from germline, CDR1 is MNHNY and CDR2 is SVGAGI (reference sequence).

The chain couples TRBV7-9 to TRBJ2-7; TRBD1 matches at 7 bases. Germline assignment: CDR1 SEHNR and CDR2 FQNEAQ (reference sequence). CDR3 length: 15 amino acids. The junction had 10 bases not matched to a gene; V was cut back by 8 bases and J by 0 bases. The CDR3 is CASLPPAGGSYEQYV. DNA for the CDR3: TGTGCCAGCCTCCCTCCGGCAGGGGGCTCCTACGAGCAGTACGTC.

This clone was seen just once. The chain combines TRBV24-1 with TRBJ2-1; 8 bases are shared with TRBD2. The CDR3 consists of 15 residues. CDR1 and CDR2 (germline): KGHDR, SFDVKD. V was pared by 3 bases and J by 8 bases, with 8 bases of the junction left unmatched. CDR3 coding DNA: TGTGCCACCAGTGATCCAGCGGGAGCTGGGGATGAGCAGTTCTTC. Protein product: CATSDPAGAGDEQFF.